One sample yielded the 15 T cell receptor beta chains listed below, sequenced in a study of blood T cell repertoires in COVID-19. The table came from immunoSEQ multiplex PCR; TCRdb's copy has only in-frame clones and leaves some out. The table has approximately 200,000 clones, roughly nine tenths seen once. Sequences were obtained from PBMCs or T cells enriched from blood (not recorded which). The receptor source for this set is a woman aged 18 to 35 in a cohort exposed to, infected with or recovered from COVID-19 (not recorded which).

The genes are TRBV3-1 (or the pseudogene TRBV3-2) and TRBJ1-1; possible D gene TRBD1, 5 bases. From germline, CDR1 is LGHDT and CDR2 YNNKEL (reference sequence). The CDR3 has 14 residues. Trimming shortened V by 1 base and J by 7 bases, and 13 bases separated the two germline ends. In DNA form, the CDR3 reads TGTGCCAGCAGCCAAGTAGGGTCCCAGGGTGAAGCTTTCTTT. It translates to CASSQVGSQGEAFF.

CDR3 sequence (DNA): TGTGCCACCAGCAGAGATCTGGCTAGCGGGGTTACAGATACGCAGTATTTT. Translation gives CATSRDLASGVTDTQYF. This chain joins TRBV15 and TRBJ2-3; 9 bases match TRBD2. This CDR3 region has 17 residues. Per germline, CDR1 LNHNV and CDR2 YYDKDF (reference sequence). Unmatched junction bases numbered 7, after V lost 0 bases and J lost 3 bases. Combining the CDR3 with reference TRBV15 and TRBJ2-3 gives the whole variable domain DAMVIQNPRYQVTQFGKPVTLSCSQTLNHNVMYWYQQKSSQAPKLLFHYYDKDFNNEADTPDNFQSRRPNTSFCFLDIRSPGLGDTAMYLCATSRDLASGVTDTQYFGPGTRLTVL.

The chain employs TRBV18 and TRBJ2-3, with 7 bases aligning to TRBD1. There are 16 residues in the CDR3. Germline V gene lookup returns CDR1 KGHSH and CDR2 LQKENI. V lost 0 bases to trimming and J lost 1 base; unmatched junction nucleotides: 4. CDR3 DNA sequence: TGTGCCAGCTCACCACCCGGGACAGTGCGCACAGATACGCAGTATTTT. Amino acid sequence: CASSPPGTVRTDTQYF.

J is TRBJ2-7 and V is TRBV5-1; the D gene is possibly TRBD2 (5 bases). Germline values: CDR1 SGHRS, CDR2 YFSETQ. The CDR3 is 11 amino acids. V shed 6 bases and J shed 7 bases, with 11 bases lying between them. As DNA, the CDR3 is TGCGCCAGCAAGGGAGAAAATGAGCAGTACTTC. It encodes CASKGENEQYF.

The chain combines TRBV28 with TRBJ1-1; maybe TRBD1 (5 bases). Germline CDR1 MDHEN, CDR2 SYDVKM. There are 11 residues in the CDR3. The V end was cut by 8 bases, the J end by 3 bases, with 7 bases between. DNA for the CDR3: TGTGCCAGCGGGGGGGACACTGAAGCTTTCTTT. This encodes CASGGDTEAFF.

The chain joins TRBV19 to TRBJ1-5; D not certain. V was trimmed by 7 bases and J by 5 bases, leaving 12 bases between them. The CDR3 is 13 amino acids. Germline CDR1 reads LNHDA; CDR2 reads SQIVND (reference sequence). The CDR3 region has the DNA TGTGCCAGTACGGAGACGGGTGATCAGCCCCAGCATTTT. Translation: CASTETGDQPQHF.

The CDR3 nucleotides are TGCGCCAGCCGACCTATGGGGACTAGCGGGTACGAGCAGTACTTC. Protein sequence: CASRPMGTSGYEQYF. The chain joins TRBV5-1 to TRBJ2-7; the match to TRBD2 covers 12 bases. CDR3 length equals 15 residues. V lost 7 bases, J lost 4 bases, and 9 bases stayed unmatched. Germline CDR1 reads SGHRS; CDR2 reads YFSETQ.

The rearrangement links TRBV9 to TRBJ1-2, with 7 bases identical to TRBD1. The V gene end was trimmed by 0 bases and the J gene end by 8 bases; junction bases not matched to a gene: 7. The CDR3 has 14 amino acids. Looked up from germline, CDR1 is SGDLS and CDR2 is YYNGEE. CDR3 sequence: CASSVDNRGGGYTF. The CDR3 DNA is TGTGCCAGCAGCGTAGATAACAGGGGCGGGGGCTACACCTTC.

Points on this clone: One end of the junction is discordant with germline, which a read error may explain. The V and J genes are TRBV9 and TRBJ2-5, with 11 bases fitting TRBD2. The CDR3 totals 18 residues. From germline, CDR1 is SGDLS and CDR2 YYNGEE. The CDR3 sequence: CARRGGGLAGGIPETQYF. The CDR3 DNA reads as TGCGCCCGCCGCGGGGGGGGGCTAGCGGGAGGCATCCCGGAGACCCAGTACTTC.

The V call is TRBV12-3 or TRBV12-4, the J call TRBJ1-6; maybe TRBD1 (5 bases). Trimming shortened V by 10 bases and J by 8 bases, and 15 bases separated the two germline ends. This CDR3 comprises 13 residues. The chain's CDR3 is CAIQETSYSPLHF. The CDR3 DNA reads TGTGCCATACAGGAAACCTCCTATTCACCCCTCCACTTT.

This clone was seen just once. The chain joins TRBV5-4 to TRBJ2-3, with TRBD2 matching 15 bases. The CDR3 covers 14 residues. Per germline, CDR1 SGHNT and CDR2 YYREEE (reference sequence). J gave up 8 bases and V 4 bases, and 2 bases lay outside the gene matches. The CDR3 spells CASSGLAGGLTQYF. The CDR3 nucleotides are TGTGCCAGCAGCGGACTAGCGGGAGGGCTTACGCAGTATTTT.

For this clone: One junction end disagrees with the germline gene, perhaps due to a read error. J is TRBJ2-7 and V is TRBV7-2, with a tentative D call TRBD1 (6 bases). This CDR3 spans 13 amino acids. Germline CDR1 reads SGHTA; CDR2 reads FQGNSA. The CDR3, as DNA: TGTGCCAGCAGCTTAGATTTAGTCGGGACAATTCACTTC. The encoded protein is CASSLDLVGTIHF.

The CDR3 coding sequence is TGTGCCAGCAGTCCCCCGACAGGGTCTGAGCAGTTCTTC. Protein sequence: CASSPPTGSEQFF. The V call is TRBV12-3 or TRBV12-4, the J call TRBJ2-1, with 7 bases aligning to TRBD1. This CDR3 is 13 amino acids long. The V segment lost 5 bases and the J segment 9 bases; nucleotides outside the gene matches: 7.

The V and J genes are TRBV18 and TRBJ1-5, with D uncertain. CDR1 is KGHSH, CDR2 LQKENI, per germline. Trimming cost V 6 bases and J 3 bases, with 9 bases left between them. CDR3 length: 13 residues. CDR3 DNA sequence: TGTGCCAGCTCGGGCCAGAACAATCAGCCCCAGCATTTT. Translated, it gives CASSGQNNQPQHF.

The rearrangement joins TRBV18 to TRBJ1-1; possible D gene TRBD1, 5 bases. CDR3 size: 16 residues. V dropped 3 bases and J dropped 0 bases, with 14 bases sitting between them. Germline V gives CDR1 KGHSH, CDR2 LQKENI. CDR3 nucleotides: TGTGCCAGCTCACCTGGACACGAAAACATGAACACTGAAGCTTTCTTT. Its translation: CASSPGHENMNTEAFF.